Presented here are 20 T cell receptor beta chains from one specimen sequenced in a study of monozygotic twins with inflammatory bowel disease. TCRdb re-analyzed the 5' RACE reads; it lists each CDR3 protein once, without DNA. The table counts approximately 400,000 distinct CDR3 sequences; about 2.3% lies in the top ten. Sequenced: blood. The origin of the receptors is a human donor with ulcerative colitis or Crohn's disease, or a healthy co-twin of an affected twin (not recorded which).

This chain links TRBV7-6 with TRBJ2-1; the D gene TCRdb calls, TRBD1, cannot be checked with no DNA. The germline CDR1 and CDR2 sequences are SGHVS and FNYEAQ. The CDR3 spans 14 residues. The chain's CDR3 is CASSGTGGNNEQFF.

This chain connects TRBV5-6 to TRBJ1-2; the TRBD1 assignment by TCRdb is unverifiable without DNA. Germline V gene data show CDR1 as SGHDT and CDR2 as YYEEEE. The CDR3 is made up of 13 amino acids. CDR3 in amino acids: CASKPRQDDGYTF.

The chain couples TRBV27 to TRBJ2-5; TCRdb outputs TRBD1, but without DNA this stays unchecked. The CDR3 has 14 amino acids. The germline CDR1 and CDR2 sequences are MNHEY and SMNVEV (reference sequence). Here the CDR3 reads CASTLRESQETQYF.

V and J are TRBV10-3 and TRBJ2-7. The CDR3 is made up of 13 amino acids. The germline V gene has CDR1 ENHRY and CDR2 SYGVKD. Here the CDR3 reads CATFHSGSYEQYF.

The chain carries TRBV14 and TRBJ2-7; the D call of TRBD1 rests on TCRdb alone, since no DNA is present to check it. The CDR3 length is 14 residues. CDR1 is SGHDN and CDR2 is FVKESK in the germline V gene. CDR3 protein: CASSLGRGRYEQYF.

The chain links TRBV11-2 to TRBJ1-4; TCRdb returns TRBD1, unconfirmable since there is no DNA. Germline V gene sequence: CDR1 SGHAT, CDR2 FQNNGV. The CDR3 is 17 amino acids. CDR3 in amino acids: CASSSQGRGLTNEKLFF.

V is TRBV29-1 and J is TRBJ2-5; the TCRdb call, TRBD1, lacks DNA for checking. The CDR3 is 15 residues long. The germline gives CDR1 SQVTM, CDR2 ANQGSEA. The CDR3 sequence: CSVEPRGAYQETQYF.

This CDR3 is CASSFRDPAGEQFF. The J gene is TRBJ2-1, the V gene TRBV12-3 or TRBV12-4; the TRBD1 assignment by TCRdb is unverifiable without DNA. This CDR3 spans 14 amino acids.

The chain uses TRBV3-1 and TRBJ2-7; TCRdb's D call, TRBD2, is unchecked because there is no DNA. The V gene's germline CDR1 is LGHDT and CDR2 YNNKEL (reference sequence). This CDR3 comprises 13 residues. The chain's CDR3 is CASSPGDGYEQYF.

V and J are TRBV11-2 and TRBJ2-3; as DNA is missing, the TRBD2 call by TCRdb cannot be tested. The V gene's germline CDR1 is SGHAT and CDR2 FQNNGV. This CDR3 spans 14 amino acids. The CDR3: CASSFPGRGDTQYF.

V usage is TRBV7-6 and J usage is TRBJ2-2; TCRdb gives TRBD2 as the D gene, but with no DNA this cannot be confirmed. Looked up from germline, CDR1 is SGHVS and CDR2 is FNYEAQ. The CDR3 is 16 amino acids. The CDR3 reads CASSPTSGGNTGELFF. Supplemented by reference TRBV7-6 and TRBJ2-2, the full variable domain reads GAGVSQSPRYKVTKRGQDVALRCDPISGHVSLYWYRQALGQGPEFLTYFNYEAQQDKSGLPNDRFSAERPEGSISTLTIQRTEQRDSAMYRCASSPTSGGNTGELFFGEGSRLTVL.

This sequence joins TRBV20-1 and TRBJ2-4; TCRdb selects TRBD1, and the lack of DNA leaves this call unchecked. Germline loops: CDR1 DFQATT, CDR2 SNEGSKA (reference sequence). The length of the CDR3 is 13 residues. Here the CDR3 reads CSARLPGENIQYF.

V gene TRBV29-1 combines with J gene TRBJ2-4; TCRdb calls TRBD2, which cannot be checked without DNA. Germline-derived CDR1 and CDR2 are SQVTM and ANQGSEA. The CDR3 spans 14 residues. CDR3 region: CSVKLTSGRDMQYF.

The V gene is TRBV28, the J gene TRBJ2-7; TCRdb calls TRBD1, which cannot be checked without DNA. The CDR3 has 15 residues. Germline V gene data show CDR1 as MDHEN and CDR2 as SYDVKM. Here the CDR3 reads CASSPSGAKTYEQYF.

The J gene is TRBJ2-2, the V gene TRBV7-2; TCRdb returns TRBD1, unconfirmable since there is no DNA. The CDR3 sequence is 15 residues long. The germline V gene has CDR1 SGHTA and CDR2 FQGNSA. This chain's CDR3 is CASSRDRGRNGELFF.

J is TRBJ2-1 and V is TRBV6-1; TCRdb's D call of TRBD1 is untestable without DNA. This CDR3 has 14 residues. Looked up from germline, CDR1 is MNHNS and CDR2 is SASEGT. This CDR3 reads CATSGTGGYNEQFF.

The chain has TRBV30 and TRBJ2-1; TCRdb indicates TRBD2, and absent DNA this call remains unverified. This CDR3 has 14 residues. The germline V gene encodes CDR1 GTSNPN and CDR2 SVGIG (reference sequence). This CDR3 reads CAWTLGLPGDEQFF.

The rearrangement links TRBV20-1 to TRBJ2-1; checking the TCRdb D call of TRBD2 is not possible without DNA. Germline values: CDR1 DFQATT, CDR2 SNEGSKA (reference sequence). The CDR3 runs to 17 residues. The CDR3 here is CSARNLGGRGSGNEQFF.

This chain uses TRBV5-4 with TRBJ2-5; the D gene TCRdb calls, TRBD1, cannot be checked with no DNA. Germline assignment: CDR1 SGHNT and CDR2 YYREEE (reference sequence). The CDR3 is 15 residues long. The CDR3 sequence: CASSLVGGAEETQYF.

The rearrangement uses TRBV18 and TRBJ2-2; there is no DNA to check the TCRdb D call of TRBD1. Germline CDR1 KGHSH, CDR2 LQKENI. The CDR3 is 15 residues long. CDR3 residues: CASSPLQGSPGELFF.